These 23 T cell receptor beta chains were all obtained from the same sample, sequenced in a study of blood T cell repertoires in COVID-19. Using immunoSEQ multiplex PCR, the repertoire was profiled, and TCRdb retains in-frame clones only, with some absent. The sample includes around 97,000 clones, 84% of them seen just once. Sequenced material: peripheral blood. All receptors derive from a human donor in a cohort sampled during active COVID-19.

The rearrangement uses TRBV9 and TRBJ1-4; possible D gene TRBD1, 6 bases. Germline V gene data show CDR1 as SGDLS and CDR2 as YYNGEE. With 3 bases removed from V and 8 bases from J, the gap between germline ends came to 14 bases. The CDR3 is made up of 14 amino acids. CDR3 in amino acids: CASSGTGLGEKLFF. The CDR3, as DNA: TGTGCCAGCAGCGGTACAGGGTTAGGAGAAAAACTGTTTTTT.

This chain links TRBV7-9 with TRBJ1-2; tentative D call: TRBD1 (5 bases). Germline CDR1 is SEHNR and CDR2 is FQNEAQ (reference sequence). This CDR3 spans 16 amino acids. Trimming removed 5 bases at V and 4 bases at J, with 20 bases between. As DNA, the CDR3 is TGTGCCAGCAGCCAAGACGGGGGGGACTTGGGCTATGGCTACACCTTC. Protein product: CASSQDGGDLGYGYTF.

This chain joins TRBV9 and TRBJ1-2; no definite D call. Trimming cost V 1 base and J 10 bases, with 17 bases left between them. CDR3 length: 14 amino acids. CDR1 SGDLS and CDR2 YYNGEE come from the germline V gene. This CDR3 reads CASSVNRDISDYTF. CDR3 nucleotides: TGTGCCAGCAGCGTAAACAGAGATATCTCAGACTACACCTTC.

The chain couples TRBV20-1 to TRBJ2-3; maybe TRBD2 (5 bases). Trimming stripped 3 bases from V and 6 bases from J, with 10 bases between. CDR3 length: 12 amino acids. CDR1 and CDR2 (germline): DFQATT, SNEGSKA (reference sequence). CDR3 in amino acids: CSASREGDTQYF. The DNA of the CDR3 is TGCAGTGCTAGTAGAGAGGGCGATACGCAGTATTTT.

The rearrangement uses TRBV20-1 and TRBJ1-2; D gene ambiguous. The CDR3 length is 11 residues. Germline CDR1 is DFQATT and CDR2 is SNEGSKA (reference sequence). Trimming cost V 5 bases and J 4 bases, with 8 bases left between them. The CDR3 is CSAATVYGYTF. The CDR3, as DNA: TGCAGTGCTGCCACAGTCTATGGCTACACCTTC.

With regard to this clone: Distinct nucleotide sequences in the sample also encode this CDR3. The chain is built from TRBV6-2 or TRBV6-3 and TRBJ1-2, with 9 bases fitting TRBD1. Per germline, CDR1 MNHEY and CDR2 SVGEGT. The CDR3 has 14 residues. V trimming: 5 bases; J trimming: 4 bases; junction bases outside the gene matches: 5. In DNA, the CDR3 is TGTGCCAGCAGTACCGGGACAGGGCGCTATGGCTACACCTTC. It yields the protein CASSTGTGRYGYTF.

The chain combines TRBV10-2 with TRBJ1-5, with D perhaps TRBD1 (5 bases). The V end was cut by 4 bases, the J end by 0 bases, with 10 bases between. Germline V lookup: CDR1 WSHSY, CDR2 SAAADI. CDR3 length equals 15 residues. The CDR3 nucleotides are TGCGCCAGCAGTGTGGCAACAGGTAGCAATCAGCCCCAGCATTTT. Translating gives CASSVATGSNQPQHF.

The genes are TRBV7-2 and TRBJ1-1; 9 nucleotides line up with TRBD1. Germline CDR1 SGHTA, CDR2 FQGNSA. J lost 12 bases, V lost 3 bases, and 5 bases had no gene match. This CDR3 contains 12 residues. The CDR3 is CASSFLDRGSFF. The CDR3 coding sequence is TGTGCCAGCAGCTTTCTGGACAGGGGCTCTTTCTTT.

V gene TRBV20-1 combines with J gene TRBJ1-2; D perhaps matches TRBD1 (5 bases). V lost 6 bases, J lost 2 bases, and 16 bases lay in between. The CDR3 extends over 14 amino acids. The germline CDR1 and CDR2 sequences are DFQATT and SNEGSKA (reference sequence). The CDR3: CSASLEGRNYGYTF. The CDR3 coding sequence is TGCAGTGCCAGTCTGGAGGGGAGAAACTATGGCTACACCTTC.

The chain recombines TRBV12-3 or TRBV12-4 with TRBJ1-1; D unresolved. V dropped 8 bases and J dropped 5 bases, with 15 bases sitting between them. This CDR3 is built from 13 residues. CDR3 nucleotides: TGTGCCAGCCTCCGGCGGGCGCGGACTGAAGCTTTCTTT. Protein: CASLRRARTEAFF.

The chain links TRBV6-6 to TRBJ1-2; D is ambiguous. Germline V gene data show CDR1 as MNHNY and CDR2 as SVGAGI (reference sequence). This CDR3 has 13 amino acids. Trimming cost V 7 bases and J 6 bases, with 15 bases left between them. CDR3 sequence (DNA): TGTGCCAGCAAAGGAGGAAATGGGGATGGCTACACCTTC. It translates to CASKGGNGDGYTF.

The genes are TRBV2 and TRBJ2-3, with unresolved D. Germline V gene data show CDR1 as SNHLY and CDR2 as FYNNEI. The CDR3 is 16 amino acids. Trimming stripped 4 bases from V and 1 base from J, with 15 bases between. DNA for the CDR3: TGTGCCAGCAGTGCTTCGACTGGCCGGGGCACAGATACGCAGTATTTT. The encoded protein is CASSASTGRGTDTQYF.

DNA for the CDR3: TGTGCCAGCAGCTGGACCCACGGGGGGTTCGGAGAGACCCAGTACTTC. It codes for CASSWTHGGFGETQYF. The chain carries TRBV5-8 and TRBJ2-5, with TRBD2 matching 7 bases. The CDR3 is 16 amino acids. The V segment lost 3 bases and the J segment 4 bases; nucleotides outside the gene matches: 12. Germline CDR1 is SGHTS and CDR2 is YDEGEE.

The chain employs TRBV27 and TRBJ1-2, with D uncertain. Trimming removed 3 bases from V and 8 bases from J, with 16 bases in between. This CDR3 is 14 amino acids long. Germline loops: CDR1 MNHEY, CDR2 SMNVEV (reference sequence). The CDR3 protein is CASSFRKSVYGYTF. DNA of the CDR3: TGTGCCAGCAGTTTCAGGAAATCGGTCTACGGCTACACCTTC.

The chain couples TRBV18 to TRBJ1-6, with 7 positions matching TRBD1. Germline CDR1 KGHSH, CDR2 LQKENI. The V and J ends lost 4 bases and 7 bases, in that order; junction bases with no gene match: 10. The CDR3 has 16 amino acids. CDR3 nucleotide sequence: TGTGCCAGCTCACGCCCGGGCAGGGGGAAGAATTCACCCCTCCACTTT. It specifies CASSRPGRGKNSPLHF. Drawing the rest from reference TRBV18 and TRBJ1-6, the complete variable domain is NAGVMQNPRHLVRRRGQEARLRCSPMKGHSHVYWYRQLPEEGLKFMVYLQKENIIDESGMPKERFSAEFPKEGPSILRIQQVVRGDSAAYFCASSRPGRGKNSPLHFGNGTRLTVT.

This clone was found a few times. The V call is TRBV6-2 or TRBV6-3, the J call TRBJ2-7; D unclear. This CDR3 is built from 13 residues. Between the trimmed V and J ends, which lost 2 bases and 2 bases, there was a span of 7 bases. Germline CDR1 MNHEY, CDR2 SVGEGT. CDR3 coding DNA: TGTGCCAGCAGTTACGCGGAAACCTACGAGCAGTACTTC. As protein: CASSYAETYEQYF.

The chain joins TRBV5-1 to TRBJ1-2; unclear D gene. The CDR3 contains 13 residues. Trimming took off 0 bases at V and 4 bases at J, with 7 bases between the two ends. The germline V gene encodes CDR1 SGHRS and CDR2 YFSETQ. In nucleotides, the CDR3 is TGCGCCAGCAGCTTGGACAGACCCTATGGCTACACCTTC. This translates into CASSLDRPYGYTF.

This rearrangement joins TRBV5-4 to TRBJ2-3; unclear D gene. Trimming took 2 bases from V and 0 from J, leaving 4 bases between them. Germline V gene lookup returns CDR1 SGHNT and CDR2 YYREEE (reference sequence). The CDR3 covers 13 residues. CDR3 protein: CASSFESTDTQYF. The CDR3 coding sequence is TGTGCCAGCAGCTTTGAGAGCACAGATACGCAGTATTTT.

This clone was detected only once. V is TRBV5-4 and J is TRBJ1-1, with 7 bases aligning to TRBD1. The length of the CDR3 is 14 residues. The germline gives CDR1 SGHNT, CDR2 YYREEE (reference sequence). After removal of 1 base from V and 4 bases from J, the junction contained 4 bases not matched to a gene. The CDR3, as DNA: TGTGCCAGCAGCTTGAGGGCAGGGGGCACTGAAGCTTTCTTT. Amino acids: CASSLRAGGTEAFF.

V gene TRBV3-1 (or the pseudogene TRBV3-2) combines with J gene TRBJ2-1; D possibly corresponds to TRBD2 (6 bases). Germline assignment: CDR1 LGHDT and CDR2 YNNKEL (reference sequence). This CDR3 comprises 15 residues. The V end was cut by 3 bases, the J end by 7 bases, with 16 bases between. The CDR3 DNA sequence: TGTGCCAGCAGCCAGGGAGGTTACCCCCAGAATGAGCAGTTCTTC. Translating gives CASSQGGYPQNEQFF.

The J gene is TRBJ1-6, the V gene TRBV5-1; no reliable D call. Germline V gives CDR1 SGHRS, CDR2 YFSETQ. V gave up 0 bases and J gave up 7 bases, with 8 bases separating them. The CDR3 loop spans 14 amino acids. The CDR3 is CASSLEGGNSPLHF. The CDR3, as DNA: TGCGCCAGCAGCTTGGAGGGAGGGAATTCACCCCTCCACTTT.

The chain couples TRBV2 to TRBJ1-2, with TRBD1 as a possible D gene (6 bases). There are 11 residues in the CDR3. Per germline, CDR1 SNHLY and CDR2 FYNNEI. The germline V and J ends were trimmed by 4 bases and 8 bases, with 8 bases remaining between them. Here the CDR3 reads CASSAGAGYTF. In nucleotides, the CDR3 is TGTGCCAGCAGTGCAGGGGCGGGCTACACCTTC.

CDR3 sequence: CASSEGAPGTTADTQYF. The DNA of the CDR3 is TGTGCCAGCAGTGAAGGGGCGCCCGGGACTACCGCAGATACGCAGTATTTT. The genes are TRBV2 and TRBJ2-3; 7 nucleotides agree with TRBD2. V trimming: 1 base; J trimming: 4 bases; junction bases outside the gene matches: 11. This CDR3 comprises 17 residues. Germline CDR1 SNHLY, CDR2 FYNNEI.